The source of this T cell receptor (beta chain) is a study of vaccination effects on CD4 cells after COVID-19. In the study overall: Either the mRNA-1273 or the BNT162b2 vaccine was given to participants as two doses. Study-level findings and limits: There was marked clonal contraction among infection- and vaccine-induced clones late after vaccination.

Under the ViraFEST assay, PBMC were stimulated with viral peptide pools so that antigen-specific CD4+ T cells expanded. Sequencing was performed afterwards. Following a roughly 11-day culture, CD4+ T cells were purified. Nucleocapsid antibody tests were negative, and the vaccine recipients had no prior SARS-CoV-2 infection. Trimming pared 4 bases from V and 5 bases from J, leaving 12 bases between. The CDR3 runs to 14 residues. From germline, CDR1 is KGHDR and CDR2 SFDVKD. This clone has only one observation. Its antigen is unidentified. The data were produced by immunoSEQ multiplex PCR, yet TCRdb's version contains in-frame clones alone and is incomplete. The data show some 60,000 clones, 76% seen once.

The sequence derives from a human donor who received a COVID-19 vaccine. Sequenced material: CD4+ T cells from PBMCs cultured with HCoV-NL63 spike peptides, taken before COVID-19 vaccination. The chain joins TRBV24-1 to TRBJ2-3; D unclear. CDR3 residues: CATSEAGRQDTQYF. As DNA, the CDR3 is TGTGCCACCAGTGAGGCAGGTCGGCAAGATACGCAGTATTTT.